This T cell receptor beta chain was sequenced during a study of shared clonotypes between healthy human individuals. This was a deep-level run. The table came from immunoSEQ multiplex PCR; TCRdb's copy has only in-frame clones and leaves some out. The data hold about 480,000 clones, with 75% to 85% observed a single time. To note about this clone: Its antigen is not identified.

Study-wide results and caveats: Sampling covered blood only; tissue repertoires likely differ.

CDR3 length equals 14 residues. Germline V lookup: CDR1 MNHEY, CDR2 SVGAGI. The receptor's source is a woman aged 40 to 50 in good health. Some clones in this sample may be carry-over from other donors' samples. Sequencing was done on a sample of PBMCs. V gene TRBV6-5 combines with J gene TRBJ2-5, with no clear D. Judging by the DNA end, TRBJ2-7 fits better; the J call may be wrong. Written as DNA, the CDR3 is TGTGCCAGCAGTCCACAAAGCTTCTCCTACGAGCAGTACTTC. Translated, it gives CASSPQSFSYEQYF.